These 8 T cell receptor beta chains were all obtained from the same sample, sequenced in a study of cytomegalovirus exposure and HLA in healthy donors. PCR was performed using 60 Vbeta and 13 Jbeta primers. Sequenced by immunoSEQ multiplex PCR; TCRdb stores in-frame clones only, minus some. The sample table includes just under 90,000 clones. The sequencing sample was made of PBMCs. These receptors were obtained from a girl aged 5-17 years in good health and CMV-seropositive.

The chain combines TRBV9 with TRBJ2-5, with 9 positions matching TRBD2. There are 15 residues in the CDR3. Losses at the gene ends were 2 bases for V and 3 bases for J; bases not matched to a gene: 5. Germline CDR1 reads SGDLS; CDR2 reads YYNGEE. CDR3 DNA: TGTGCCAGCAGCGTTGAGGCTAGCGGGGAAGAGACCCAGTACTTC. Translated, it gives CASSVEASGEETQYF.

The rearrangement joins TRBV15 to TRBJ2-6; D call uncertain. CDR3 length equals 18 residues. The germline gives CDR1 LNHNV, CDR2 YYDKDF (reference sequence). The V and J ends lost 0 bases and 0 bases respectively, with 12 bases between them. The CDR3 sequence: CATSRDRRLSSGANVLTF. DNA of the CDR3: TGTGCCACCAGCAGAGATCGGCGGTTAAGCTCTGGGGCCAACGTCCTGACTTTC. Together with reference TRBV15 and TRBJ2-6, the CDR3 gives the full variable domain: DAMVIQNPRYQVTQFGKPVTLSCSQTLNHNVMYWYQQKSSQAPKLLFHYYDKDFNNEADTPDNFQSRRPNTSFCFLDIRSPGLGDTAMYLCATSRDRRLSSGANVLTFGAGSRLTVL.

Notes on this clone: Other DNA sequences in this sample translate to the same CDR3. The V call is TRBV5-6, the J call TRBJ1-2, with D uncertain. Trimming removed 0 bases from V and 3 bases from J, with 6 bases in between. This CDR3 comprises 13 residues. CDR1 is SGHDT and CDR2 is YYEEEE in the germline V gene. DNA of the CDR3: TGTGCCAGCAGCTTGGGGAGGGACTATGGCTACACCTTC. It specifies CASSLGRDYGYTF.

The CDR3 reads CASSLGQWSTGELFF. The DNA for the CDR3 is TGCGCCAGCAGCCTAGGACAGTGGAGCACCGGGGAGCTGTTTTTT. The chain is built from TRBV4-1 and TRBJ2-2; D is perhaps TRBD1 (6 bases). Per the germline V gene, CDR1 is MGHRA and CDR2 is YSYEKL. Between the trimmed V and J ends, which lost 4 bases and 4 bases, there was a span of 13 bases. This CDR3 comprises 15 residues.

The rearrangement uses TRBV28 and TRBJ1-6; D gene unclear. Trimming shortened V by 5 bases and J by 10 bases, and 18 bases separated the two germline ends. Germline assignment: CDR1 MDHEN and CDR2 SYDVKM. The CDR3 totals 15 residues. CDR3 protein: CASSPPAGIGSPLHF. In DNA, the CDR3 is TGTGCCAGCAGTCCCCCAGCGGGAATTGGGTCACCCCTCCACTTT.

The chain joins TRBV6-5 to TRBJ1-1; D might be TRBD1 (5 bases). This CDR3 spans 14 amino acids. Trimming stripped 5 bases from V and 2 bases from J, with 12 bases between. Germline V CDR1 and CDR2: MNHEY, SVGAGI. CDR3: CASSVTDTNTEAFF. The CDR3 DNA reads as TGTGCCAGCAGTGTAACGGACACAAACACTGAAGCTTTCTTT.

In DNA form, the CDR3 reads TGTGCCAGCAGTGTTCGGCGGGCCAGCACAGATACGCAGTATTTT. Translating it yields CASSVRRASTDTQYF. J is TRBJ2-3 and V is TRBV25-1; maybe TRBD2 (5 bases). V lost 4 bases, J lost 0 bases, and 11 bases lay in between. The CDR3 covers 15 residues. Germline assignment: CDR1 MGHDK and CDR2 SYGVNS. The entire variable domain, with the rest obtained from reference TRBV25-1 and TRBJ2-3, is as follows: EADIYQTPRYLVIGTGKKITLECSQTMGHDKMYWYQQDPGMELHLIHYSYGVNSTEKGDLSSESTVSRIRTEHFPLTLESARPSHTSQYLCASSVRRASTDTQYFGPGTRLTVL.

Here the CDR3 DNA reads TGTGCCACCAAGGGGGCGCGCCCCTACGAGCAGTACGTC. Translated: CATKGARPYEQYV. The rearrangement links TRBV6-1 to TRBJ2-7, with 7 bases lining up with TRBD1. Germline trimming cut 10 bases from V and 2 bases from J; bases unmatched to any gene: 8. The germline gives CDR1 MNHNS, CDR2 SASEGT. CDR3 size: 13 residues.